This paragraph reports one T cell receptor (beta chain). These data come from a study of blood T cells in healthy people across ages. V lost 5 bases to trimming and J lost 4 bases; unmatched junction nucleotides: 7. The CDR3 runs 14 residues. The authors ran a second PCR of about 6 to 11 cycles using a sample-barcoded 5' primer and a J-beta primer mix. Carrying 12 random nucleotides, a template-switch adaptor labeled each individual cDNA molecule. MiXCR, run by TCRdb on the 5' RACE reads, gives a single entry per CDR3 protein. This table holds about 680,000 distinct CDR3 sequences, 49% found once. The gene calls are TRBV12-3 or TRBV12-4 and TRBJ2-7; 8 bases are shared with TRBD1. The sequenced sample was blood. The clonotype was recovered from a woman aged 55-70 years in good health. CDR3 DNA sequence: TGTGCCAGCAGTCCCCGGGACAGGAGGTACGAGCAGTACTTC. Amino acid sequence: CASSPRDRRYEQYF.